These 7 T cell receptor beta chains share one sample of origin, sequenced in a study of blood T cell repertoires in COVID-19. Data came from immunoSEQ multiplex PCR; TCRdb stores just in-frame clones and leaves some out. This sample yields a few hundred thousand clones, of which approximately 90% are seen a single time; approximately 6.6% belongs to the top ten. Sequences were obtained from peripheral blood. All receptors derive from a young woman who had recovered from COVID-19.

The chain has TRBV6-1 and TRBJ1-6; maybe TRBD1 (5 bases). This CDR3 comprises 16 residues. V was trimmed by 3 bases and J by 2 bases, leaving 11 bases between them. CDR1 MNHNS and CDR2 SASEGT come from the germline V gene. This chain's CDR3 is CASSDTGLAYNSPLHF. The CDR3 DNA is TGTGCCAGCAGTGATACAGGTTTGGCCTATAATTCACCCCTCCACTTT.

V usage is TRBV7-8 and J usage is TRBJ2-1; 8 bases are a match to TRBD2. The CDR3 is 16 residues long. Germline CDR1 and CDR2: SGHVS and FQNEAQ. J was trimmed by 9 bases and V by 2 bases; bases with no gene match: 12. The CDR3 here is CASSLSGTRAGGEQFF. The CDR3 DNA is TGTGCCAGCAGCTTATCCGGGACTAGGGCCGGAGGTGAGCAGTTCTTC.

The chain couples TRBV4-1 to TRBJ1-1; 8 bases fit TRBD1. J was trimmed by 1 base and V by 4 bases; bases with no gene match: 5. Per the germline V gene, CDR1 is MGHRA and CDR2 is YSYEKL. The CDR3 extends over 15 amino acids. As DNA, the CDR3 is TGCGCCAGCAGCCCGGACAGGGCTCAGAACACTGAAGCTTTCTTT. This gives the protein CASSPDRAQNTEAFF.

The gene calls are TRBV7-2 and TRBJ1-2, with D unclear. V dropped 1 base and J dropped 0 bases, with 9 bases sitting between them. The germline V gene has CDR1 SGHTA and CDR2 FQGNSA. This CDR3 contains 15 residues. The CDR3 DNA reads as TGTGCCAGCAGCTTAGTTTCAGGATCTAACTATGGCTACACCTTC. Translating gives CASSLVSGSNYGYTF.

The rearrangement uses TRBV6-6 and TRBJ1-1; a weak D match, TRBD1 (6 bases). This CDR3 comprises 14 residues. Trimming shortened V by 4 bases and J by 3 bases, and 12 bases separated the two germline ends. In germline, CDR1 is MNHNY, CDR2 SVGAGI (reference sequence). The CDR3 loop is CASSSWGRDTEAFF. The CDR3 DNA follows: TGTGCCAGCAGTTCCTGGGGGCGCGACACTGAAGCTTTCTTT.

The gene calls are TRBV7-9 and TRBJ2-6; no clear D. Germline-derived CDR1 and CDR2 are SEHNR and FQNEAQ (reference sequence). The CDR3 spans 13 residues. The V end lost 8 bases, the J end lost 0 bases, and 5 bases lay between the germline ends. CDR3 loop: CASLLSGANVLTF. CDR3 bases: TGTGCCAGCTTACTCTCTGGGGCCAACGTCCTGACTTTC.

The V and J genes are TRBV2 and TRBJ1-1; D gene uncertain. The V end was cut by 11 bases, the J end by 0 bases, with 16 bases between. The CDR3 has 14 residues. CDR1 and CDR2 from the germline V gene are SNHLY and FYNNEI. CDR3 sequence: CAGTGFLMNTEAFF. The CDR3 DNA reads TGTGCCGGAACGGGGTTCCTTATGAACACTGAAGCTTTCTTT.